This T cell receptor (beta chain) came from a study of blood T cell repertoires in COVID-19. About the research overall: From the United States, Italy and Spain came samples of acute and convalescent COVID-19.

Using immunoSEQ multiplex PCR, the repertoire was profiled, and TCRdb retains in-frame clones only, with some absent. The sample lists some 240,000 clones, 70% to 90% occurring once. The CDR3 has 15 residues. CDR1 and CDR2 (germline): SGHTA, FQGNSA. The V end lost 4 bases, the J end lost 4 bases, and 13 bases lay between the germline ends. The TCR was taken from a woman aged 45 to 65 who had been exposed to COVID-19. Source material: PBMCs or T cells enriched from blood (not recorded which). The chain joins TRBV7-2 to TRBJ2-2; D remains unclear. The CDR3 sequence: CASSSAVYLTGELFF. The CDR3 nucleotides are TGTGCCAGCAGCTCAGCCGTCTATCTCACCGGGGAGCTGTTTTTT.